This is a list of T cell receptor beta chains from one sample in a study of blood T cell repertoires in COVID-19. The data were produced by immunoSEQ multiplex PCR, yet TCRdb's version contains in-frame clones alone and is incomplete. The table has approximately 530,000 clones, roughly nine tenths seen once; the top ten hold under 8.5%. The specimen was peripheral blood. The origin of the receptors is a woman aged 50 to 60 with COVID-19, enrolled during active disease. The CDR3 runs from the conserved cysteine through the conserved F or W. Fields, in order: D gene, V gene, J gene, clone size, CDR3 protein, CDR3 DNA. D genes are given only for firm matches. Size is stated for part of the rows, as once, few or many counts, or as a class when the clone is expanded.

-	TRBV12-3/TRBV12-4	TRBJ2-7	-	CASSSQGKYEQYF	TGTGCCAGCAGTTCTCAGGGGAAGTACGAGCAGTACTTC
TRBD2	TRBV20-1	TRBJ2-7	-	CSASREGSLSNEQYF	TGCAGTGCTAGTCGGGAGGGAAGTCTCTCCAACGAGCAGTACTTC
TRBD1	TRBV19	TRBJ2-7	-	CASSILGRQGSHEQYF	TGTGCCAGTAGTATACTAGGTAGACAGGGGAGCCACGAGCAGTACTTC
-	TRBV2	TRBJ2-1	-	CATSVANEQFF	TGTGCCACCTCTGTAGCAAATGAGCAGTTCTTC
-	TRBV12-1	TRBJ2-7	-	CASSFRDSSYEQYF	TGTGCCAGCAGCTTTAGGGACTCCTCCTACGAGCAGTACTTC
-	TRBV7-9	TRBJ2-3	once	CASSPVTDTQYF	TGTGCCAGCAGCCCTGTTACAGATACGCAGTATTTT
-	TRBV6-5	TRBJ2-2	once	CASSRVGGSTGELFF	TGTGCCAGCAGTCGAGTCGGGGGATCCACCGGGGAGCTGTTTTTT
-	TRBV3-1/TRBV3-2	TRBJ2-2	-	CASSPGTRTGELFF	TGTGCCAGCAGCCCAGGGACACGGACCGGGGAGCTGTTTTTT
-	TRBV11-2	TRBJ1-1	-	CASSLMGGLAFF	TGTGCCAGCAGCCTAATGGGGGGTCTAGCTTTCTTT
TRBD1	TRBV6-1	TRBJ1-2	-	CASSEAGTGGGYTF	TGTGCCAGCAGTGAAGCTGGGACAGGCGGTGGCTACACCTTC
TRBD1	TRBV10-3	TRBJ2-7	-	CAISESTGQVGEQYF	TGTGCCATCAGTGAGTCGACCGGACAGGTCGGCGAGCAGTACTTC
TRBD1	TRBV30	TRBJ1-6	once	CAWGTGDGPLHF	TGTGCCTGGGGGACAGGAGACGGACCCCTCCACTTT
-	TRBV10-3	TRBJ1-3	-	CAIQRGVGNTIYF	TGTGCCATCCAGCGGGGGGTTGGAAACACCATATATTTT
-	TRBV5-1	TRBJ1-1	-	CASSLPPGGTEAFF	TGCGCCAGCAGCTTGCCCCCCGGAGGCACTGAAGCTTTCTTT
-	TRBV2	TRBJ1-4	-	CASSVERVNEKLFF	TGTGCCAGCAGTGTCGAACGGGTGAATGAAAAACTGTTTTTT
TRBD1	TRBV5-1	TRBJ1-4	-	CASSRTPQGARSYDEKLFF	TGCGCCAGCAGCCGAACTCCCCAGGGGGCGAGATCTTATGATGAAAAACTGTTTTTT
-	TRBV3-1/TRBV3-2	TRBJ2-2	-	CASSHHGPGELFF	TGTGCCAGCAGCCATCATGGGCCCGGGGAGCTGTTTTTT
-	TRBV27	TRBJ1-4	-	CATRLDTTGEKLFF	TGTGCCACCAGGTTGGACACGACGGGTGAAAAACTGTTTTTT
-	TRBV7-6	TRBJ2-2	-	CASSLGGGPAGELFF	TGTGCCAGCAGCTTAGGGGGGGGGCCCGCCGGGGAGCTGTTTTTT
TRBD2	TRBV2	TRBJ2-7	-	CASSQSGVSSYEQYF	TGTGCCAGCAGTCAAAGCGGGGTCAGCTCCTACGAGCAGTACTTC
-	TRBV5-1	TRBJ2-7	-	CASSFEGASHEQYF	TGCGCCAGCAGCTTTGAAGGGGCAAGTCACGAGCAGTACTTC
-	TRBV19	TRBJ1-5	-	CASSVQGPQHF	TGTGCCAGTAGTGTCCAGGGTCCCCAGCATTTT